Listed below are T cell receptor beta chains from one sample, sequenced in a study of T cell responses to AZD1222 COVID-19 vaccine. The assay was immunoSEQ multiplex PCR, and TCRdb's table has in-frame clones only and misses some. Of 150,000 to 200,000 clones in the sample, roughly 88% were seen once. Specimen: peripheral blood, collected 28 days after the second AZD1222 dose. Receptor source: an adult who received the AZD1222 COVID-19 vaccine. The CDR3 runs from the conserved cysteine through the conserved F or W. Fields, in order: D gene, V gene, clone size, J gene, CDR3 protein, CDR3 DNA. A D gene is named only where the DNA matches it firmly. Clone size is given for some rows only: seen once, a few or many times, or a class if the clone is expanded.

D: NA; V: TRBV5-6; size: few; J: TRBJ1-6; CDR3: CASSPGTVSSYNSPLHF; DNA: TGTGCCAGCAGCCCCGGGACGGTTAGCTCCTATAATTCACCCCTCCACTTT
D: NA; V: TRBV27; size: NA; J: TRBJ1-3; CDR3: CATRGSSGNTIYF; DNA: TGTGCCACCCGAGGGTCCTCTGGAAACACCATATATTTT
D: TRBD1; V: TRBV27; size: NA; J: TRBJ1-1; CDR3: CASSLFSDREGGNTEAFF; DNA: TGTGCCAGCAGTTTATTCTCGGACAGGGAAGGAGGGAACACTGAAGCTTTCTTT
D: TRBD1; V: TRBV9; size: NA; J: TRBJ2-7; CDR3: CASSVRTGGPDEQYF; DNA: TGTGCCAGCAGCGTCAGGACAGGGGGCCCCGACGAGCAGTACTTC
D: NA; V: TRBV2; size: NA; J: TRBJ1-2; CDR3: CASSETGRPILSGYTF; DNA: TGTGCCAGCAGTGAAACGGGACGGCCAATCCTTAGTGGCTACACCTTC
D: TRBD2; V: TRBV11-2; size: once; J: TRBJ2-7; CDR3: CASSYYSGAYEQYF; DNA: TGTGCCAGCAGCTACTACAGCGGGGCCTACGAGCAGTACTTC
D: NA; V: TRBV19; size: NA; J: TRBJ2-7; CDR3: CASSSFFDVGRLYEQYF; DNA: TGTGCCAGTAGTAGCTTTTTCGACGTGGGGCGGTTGTACGAGCAGTACTTC
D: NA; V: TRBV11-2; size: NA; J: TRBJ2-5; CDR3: CASSLDQLTLETQYF; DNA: TGTGCCAGCAGCTTAGATCAACTAACATTAGAGACCCAGTACTTC
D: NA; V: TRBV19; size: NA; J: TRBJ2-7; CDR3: CASSRLGGSYEQYF; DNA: TGTGCCAGTAGTAGGTTAGGCGGCTCCTACGAGCAGTACTTC
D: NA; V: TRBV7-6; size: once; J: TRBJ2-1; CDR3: CASSLGTAMNNEQFF; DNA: TGTGCCAGCAGCTTAGGGACGGCGATGAACAATGAGCAGTTCTTC